This T cell receptor beta chain was obtained from a study of beta chain features in type 1 diabetes. Germline V lookup: CDR1 KGHSH, CDR2 LQKENI. Trimming took off 4 bases at V and 0 bases at J, with 15 bases between the two ends. The CDR3 loop spans 17 amino acids. In total, each donor contributed a single heparinised blood draw that averaged around 100 mL. What was sequenced were expressed TCRB transcripts, since all of the isolated RNA had been reverse transcribed. Profiled with immunoSEQ multiplex PCR; TCRdb holds only in-frame clones, not every one. There are approximately 140,000 clones in the sample; 6.5% to 8.5% occur only once, and 1.4% lies in the top ten. This clone was recorded many times.

The gene calls are TRBV18 and TRBJ2-2, with D maybe TRBD2 (5 bases). This clonotype was sampled from a woman in her 30s in good health. Sequencing used central memory CD4+ T cells from blood. The CDR3 nucleotides read TGTGCCAGCTCACTTTCACTTACGGGAACGAACACCGGGGAGCTGTTTTTT. Encoded protein: CASSLSLTGTNTGELFF.